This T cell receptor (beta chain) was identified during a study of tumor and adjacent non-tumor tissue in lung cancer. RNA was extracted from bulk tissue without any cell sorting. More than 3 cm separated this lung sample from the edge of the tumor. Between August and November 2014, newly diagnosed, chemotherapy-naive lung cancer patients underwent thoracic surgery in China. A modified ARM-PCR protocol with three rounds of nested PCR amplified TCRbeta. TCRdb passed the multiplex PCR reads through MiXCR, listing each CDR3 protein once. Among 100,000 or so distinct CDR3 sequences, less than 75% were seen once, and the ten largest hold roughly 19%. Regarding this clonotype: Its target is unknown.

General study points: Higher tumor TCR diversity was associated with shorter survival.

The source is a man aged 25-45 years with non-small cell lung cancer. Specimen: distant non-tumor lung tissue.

CDR3: CASSLGSATYNSPLHF. CDR3 sequence (DNA): TGTGCCAGCAGCTTAGGCTCGGCAACCTATAATTCACCCCTCCACTTT. This rearrangement joins TRBV11-2 to TRBJ1-6, with D hard to call. CDR3 length: 16 residues. Germline CDR1 and CDR2: SGHAT and FQNNGV. The ends were cut back, 1 base at V and 2 bases at J, with 9 bases in the middle. Variable domain in full (rest from reference TRBV11-2 and TRBJ1-6): EAGVAQSPRYKIIEKRQSVAFWCNPISGHATLYWYQQILGQGPKLLIQFQNNGVVDDSQLPKDRFSAERLKGVDSTLKIQPAKLEDSAVYLCASSLGSATYNSPLHFGNGTRLTVT.